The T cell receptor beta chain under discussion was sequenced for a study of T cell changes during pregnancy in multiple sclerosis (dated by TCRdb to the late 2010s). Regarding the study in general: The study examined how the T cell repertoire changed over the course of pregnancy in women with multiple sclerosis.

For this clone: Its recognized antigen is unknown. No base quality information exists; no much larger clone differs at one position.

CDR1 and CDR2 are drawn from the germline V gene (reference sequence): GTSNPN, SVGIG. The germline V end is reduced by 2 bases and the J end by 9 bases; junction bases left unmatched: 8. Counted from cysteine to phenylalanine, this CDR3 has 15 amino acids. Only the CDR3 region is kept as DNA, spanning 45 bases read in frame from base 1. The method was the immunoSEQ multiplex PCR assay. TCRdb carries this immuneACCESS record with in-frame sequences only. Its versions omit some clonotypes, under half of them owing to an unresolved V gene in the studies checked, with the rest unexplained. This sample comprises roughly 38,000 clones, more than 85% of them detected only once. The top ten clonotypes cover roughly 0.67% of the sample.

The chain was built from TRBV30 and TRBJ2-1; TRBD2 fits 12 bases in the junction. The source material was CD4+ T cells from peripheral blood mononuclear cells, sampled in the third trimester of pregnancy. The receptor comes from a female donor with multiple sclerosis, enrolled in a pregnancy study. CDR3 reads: CAWSIRASGRGEQFF. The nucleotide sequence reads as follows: TGTGCCTGGAGTATAAGGGCTAGCGGGAGGGGTGAGCAGTTCTTC.